This TCR beta chain is from a study of T cell responses to AZD1222 COVID-19 vaccine. TCRdb's copy holds only in-frame clones and misses some; the assay was immunoSEQ multiplex PCR. The sample has 75,000 to 100,000 clones, around 87% seen once. The length of the CDR3 is 14 residues. The germline V gene has CDR1 LGHDT and CDR2 YNNKEL (reference sequence). V gave up 5 bases and J gave up 8 bases; unmatched junction bases: 9. Material: peripheral blood, obtained on day 0 of AZD1222 vaccination. The V call is TRBV3-1 (or the pseudogene TRBV3-2), the J call TRBJ2-1, with 7 nucleotides matching TRBD2. The receptor was isolated from an adult in good health. In nucleotides, the CDR3 is TGTGCCAGCAGCTACTCTCGGGCGGGAGATGAGCAGTTCTTC. As protein: CASSYSRAGDEQFF.